This passage covers 13 T cell receptor beta chains from one sample sequenced in a study of cytomegalovirus exposure and HLA in healthy donors. PCR involved 60 Vbeta and 13 Jbeta primers. The table came from immunoSEQ multiplex PCR; TCRdb's copy has only in-frame clones and leaves some out. The data show some 120,000 clones, around 64% seen once. Sequencing was performed on PBMCs. These receptors were taken from a woman between 25 and 40 years old in good health and CMV-seronegative.

This chain links TRBV5-1 with TRBJ1-1; no clear D. CDR1 and CDR2 from the germline V gene are SGHRS and YFSETQ. This CDR3 comprises 13 residues. The V and J ends lost 0 bases and 5 bases respectively, with 8 bases between them. The chain's CDR3 is CASSLVRGTEAFF. CDR3 DNA sequence: TGCGCCAGCAGCTTGGTTAGAGGTACTGAAGCTTTCTTT. Supplemented by reference TRBV5-1 and TRBJ1-1, the full variable domain reads KAGVTQTPRYLIKTRGQQVTLSCSPISGHRSVSWYQQTPGQGLQFLFEYFSETQRNKGNFPGRFSGRQFSNSRSEMNVSTLELGDSALYLCASSLVRGTEAFFGQGTRLTVV.

Turning to this clone: Sequence at one end of the junction differs from germline and may be a read error. This chain joins TRBV25-1 and TRBJ1-2; D is undetermined. This CDR3 has 12 residues. Germline CDR1 reads MGHDK; CDR2 reads SYGVNS. DNA of the CDR3: TGTGCCGGCAGTGAATCGGGAGATGGCTACACCTTC. Translating it yields CAGSESGDGYTF.

The chain links TRBV19 to TRBJ1-2; D gene ambiguous. V dropped 9 bases and J dropped 7 bases, with 18 bases sitting between them. Per the germline V gene, CDR1 is LNHDA and CDR2 is SQIVND (reference sequence). The CDR3 covers 13 residues. The CDR3, as DNA: TGTGCCAGCACCGGTCTGAGCCTAGGTGGCTACACCTTC. As protein: CASTGLSLGGYTF.

The gene calls are TRBV7-2 and TRBJ2-7; the match to TRBD2 covers 11 bases. The CDR3 loop spans 15 amino acids. Unmatched junction bases numbered 6, after V lost 5 bases and J lost 3 bases. The germline CDR1 and CDR2 sequences are SGHTA and FQGNSA. CDR3 bases: TGTGCCAGCAGCGGAGGGACTAGCGGAGTCTACGAGCAGTACTTC. Its protein is CASSGGTSGVYEQYF.

This clone showed up just once. J is TRBJ1-1 and V is TRBV13; D unresolved. V was pared by 0 bases and J by 0 bases, with 5 bases between. In germline, CDR1 is PRHDT, CDR2 FYEKMQ (reference sequence). The length of the CDR3 is 14 residues. The CDR3 protein is CASSLGRLNTEAFF. The CDR3, as DNA: TGTGCCAGCAGCTTAGGACGGTTGAACACTGAAGCTTTCTTT.

This chain joins TRBV9 and TRBJ1-2, with TRBD1 as a possible D gene (6 bases). The CDR3 extends over 15 amino acids. Germline V gene lookup returns CDR1 SGDLS and CDR2 YYNGEE. The ends were cut back, 0 bases at V and 5 bases at J, with 14 bases in the middle. The CDR3 DNA sequence: TGTGCCAGCAGCGTAGGAACAGGGAGGGGTTATGGCTACACCTTC. This sequence encodes CASSVGTGRGYGYTF.

This clone has more than one count but fewer than ten. This rearrangement joins TRBV10-2 to TRBJ2-1; unclear D gene. Germline V CDR1 and CDR2: WSHSY, SAAADI. This CDR3 has 13 amino acids. Trimming cost V 2 bases and J 2 bases, with 4 bases left between them. The CDR3 sequence is CASSEPAYNEQFF. Written as DNA, the CDR3 is TGCGCCAGCAGTGAGCCGGCCTACAATGAGCAGTTCTTC.

The chain carries TRBV2 and TRBJ2-1; maybe TRBD2 (6 bases). Germline assignment: CDR1 SNHLY and CDR2 FYNNEI. This CDR3 spans 14 amino acids. Trimming shortened V by 4 bases and J by 3 bases, and 10 bases separated the two germline ends. CDR3 loop: CASSGGTYYNEQFF. Written as DNA, the CDR3 is TGTGCCAGCAGTGGAGGGACTTACTACAATGAGCAGTTCTTC.

The sample holds a few counts of this clone. The CDR3 DNA follows: TGTGCCAGCAGTTTATTGCGGGAGGGCCGGAATGAGCAGTTCTTC. Protein sequence: CASSLLREGRNEQFF. V usage is TRBV27 and J usage is TRBJ2-1; 9 bases line up with TRBD2. This CDR3 is 15 amino acids long. V shed 1 base, J shed 7 bases, and the junction held 5 bases outside the gene matches. The V gene's germline CDR1 is MNHEY and CDR2 SMNVEV (reference sequence).

The J gene is TRBJ1-2, the V gene TRBV28; 8 positions agree with TRBD1. With V trimmed by 6 bases and J by 5 bases, 8 bases remained unmatched. Germline V gives CDR1 MDHEN, CDR2 SYDVKM. The CDR3 extends over 14 amino acids. CDR3 coding DNA: TGTGCCAGCAGCGAAACGGACAGGGCTTATGGCTACACCTTC. Protein sequence: CASSETDRAYGYTF.

The chain links TRBV15 to TRBJ2-5, with 14 bases fitting TRBD2. V dropped 5 bases and J dropped 5; count of bases not matched to a gene: 13. The CDR3 covers 18 residues. The germline gives CDR1 LNHNV, CDR2 YYDKDF (reference sequence). The CDR3 nucleotides are TGTGCCACCAGCGTACCGGGACTAGCGGGAGTAGAATCGGAGACCCAGTACTTC. Translated, it gives CATSVPGLAGVESETQYF.

Here the CDR3 DNA reads TGTGCCAGCAGCTTCGACAGAATCACCGGGGAGCTGTTTTTT. It is translated as CASSFDRITGELFF. The chain combines TRBV7-2 with TRBJ2-2, with D possibly being TRBD1 (5 bases). The V and J ends lost 3 bases and 4 bases respectively, with 9 bases between them. CDR3 length: 14 residues. Germline assignment: CDR1 SGHTA and CDR2 FQGNSA.

As concerns this clone: Relative to the germline gene, one junction end is altered; a read error may explain this. This sequence joins TRBV5-1 and TRBJ1-2; D is uncertain. From germline, CDR1 is SGHRS and CDR2 YFSETQ. The CDR3 is 14 amino acids. The CDR3 bases are TGCGCCAGCAGCTTTGACGGTCCAAACTATGGCTGCACCTTC. Protein: CASSFDGPNYGCTF. The whole variable domain, filled in from reference TRBV5-1 and TRBJ1-2, reads KAGVTQTPRYLIKTRGQQVTLSCSPISGHRSVSWYQQTPGQGLQFLFEYFSETQRNKGNFPGRFSGRQFSNSRSEMNVSTLELGDSALYLCASSFDGPNYGCTFGSGTRLTVV.